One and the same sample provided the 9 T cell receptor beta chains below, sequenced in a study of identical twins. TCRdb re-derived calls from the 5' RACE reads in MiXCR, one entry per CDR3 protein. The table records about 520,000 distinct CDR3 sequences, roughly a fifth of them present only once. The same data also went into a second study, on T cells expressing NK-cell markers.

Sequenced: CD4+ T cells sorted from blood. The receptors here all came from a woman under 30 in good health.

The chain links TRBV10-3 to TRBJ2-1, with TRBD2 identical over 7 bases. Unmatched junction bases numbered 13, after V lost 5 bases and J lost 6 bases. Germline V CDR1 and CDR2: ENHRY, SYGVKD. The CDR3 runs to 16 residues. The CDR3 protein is CAISRTSGDRSNEQFF. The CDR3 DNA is TGTGCCATCAGTAGGACTAGTGGGGACCGGAGCAATGAGCAGTTCTTC.

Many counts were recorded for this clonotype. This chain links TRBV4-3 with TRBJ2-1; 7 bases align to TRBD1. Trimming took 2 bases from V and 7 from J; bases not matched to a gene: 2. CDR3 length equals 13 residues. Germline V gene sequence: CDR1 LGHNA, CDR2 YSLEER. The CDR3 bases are TGCGCCAGCAGCCAACTACAGGGGAATGAGCAGTTCTTC. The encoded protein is CASSQLQGNEQFF.

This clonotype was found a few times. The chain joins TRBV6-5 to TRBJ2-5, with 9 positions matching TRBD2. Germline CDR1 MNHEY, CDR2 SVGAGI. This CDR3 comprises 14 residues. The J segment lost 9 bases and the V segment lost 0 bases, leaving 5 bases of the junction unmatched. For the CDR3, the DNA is TGTGCCAGCAGTTACTCGACCAGCGGGGGGTCCCAGTACTTC. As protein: CASSYSTSGGSQYF.

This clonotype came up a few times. The CDR3 protein is CASDRDGPYEQYF. CDR3 DNA sequence: TGTGCCAGCGATCGGGACGGCCCCTACGAGCAGTACTTC. The rearrangement links TRBV6-1 to TRBJ2-7, with D tentatively TRBD1 or TRBD2 (5 bases each). Trimming pared 8 bases from V and 2 bases from J, leaving 13 bases between. Germline CDR1 and CDR2: MNHNS and SASEGT. CDR3 length: 13 amino acids.

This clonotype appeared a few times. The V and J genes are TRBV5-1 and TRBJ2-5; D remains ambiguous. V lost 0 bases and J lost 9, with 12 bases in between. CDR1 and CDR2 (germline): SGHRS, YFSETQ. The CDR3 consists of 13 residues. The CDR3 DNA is TGCGCCAGCAGCTTGGACCTTCTGGAGTCCCAGTACTTC. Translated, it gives CASSLDLLESQYF.

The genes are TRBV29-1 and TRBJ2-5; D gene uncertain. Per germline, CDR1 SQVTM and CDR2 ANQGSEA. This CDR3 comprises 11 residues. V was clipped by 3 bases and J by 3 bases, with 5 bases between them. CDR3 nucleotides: TGCAGCGTTGATCGTGAAGAGACCCAGTACTTC. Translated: CSVDREETQYF.

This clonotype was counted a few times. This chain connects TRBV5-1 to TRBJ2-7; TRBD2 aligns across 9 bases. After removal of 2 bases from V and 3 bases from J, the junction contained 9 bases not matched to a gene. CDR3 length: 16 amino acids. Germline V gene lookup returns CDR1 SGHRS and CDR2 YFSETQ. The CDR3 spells CASSFLDSGSSYEQYF. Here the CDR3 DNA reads TGCGCCAGCAGCTTCCTCGATAGCGGGAGTAGCTACGAGCAGTACTTC. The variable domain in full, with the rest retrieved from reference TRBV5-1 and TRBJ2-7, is KAGVTQTPRYLIKTRGQQVTLSCSPISGHRSVSWYQQTPGQGLQFLFEYFSETQRNKGNFPGRFSGRQFSNSRSEMNVSTLELGDSALYLCASSFLDSGSSYEQYFGPGTRLTVT.

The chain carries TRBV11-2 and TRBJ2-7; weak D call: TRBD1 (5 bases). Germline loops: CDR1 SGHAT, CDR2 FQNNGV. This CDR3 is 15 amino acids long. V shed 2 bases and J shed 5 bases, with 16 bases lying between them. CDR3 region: CASSLIASRGNEQYF. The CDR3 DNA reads TGTGCCAGCAGCTTAATCGCCAGTAGGGGCAACGAGCAGTACTTC.

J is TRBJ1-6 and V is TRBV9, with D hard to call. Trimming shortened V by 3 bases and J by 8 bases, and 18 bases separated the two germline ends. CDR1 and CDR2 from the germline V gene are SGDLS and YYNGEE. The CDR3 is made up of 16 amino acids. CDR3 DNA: TGTGCCAGCAGCGAGACACCTCACGCGGGAGATTCACCCCTCCACTTT. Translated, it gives CASSETPHAGDSPLHF.